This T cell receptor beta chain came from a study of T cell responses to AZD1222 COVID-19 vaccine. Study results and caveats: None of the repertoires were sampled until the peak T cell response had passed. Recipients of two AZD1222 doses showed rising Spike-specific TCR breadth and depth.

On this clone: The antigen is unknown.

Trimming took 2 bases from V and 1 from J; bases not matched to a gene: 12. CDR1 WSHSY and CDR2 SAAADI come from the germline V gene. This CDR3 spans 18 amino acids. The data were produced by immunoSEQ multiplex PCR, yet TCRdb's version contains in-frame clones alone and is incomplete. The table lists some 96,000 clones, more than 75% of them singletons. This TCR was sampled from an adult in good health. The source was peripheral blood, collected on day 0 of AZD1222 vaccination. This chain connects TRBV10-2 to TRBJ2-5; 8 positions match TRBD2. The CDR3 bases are TGCGCCAGCAGTGAGATGGCGGGGGGACCCCCCACCCAAGAGACCCAGTACTTC. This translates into CASSEMAGGPPTQETQYF.